Detailed here is one T cell receptor beta chain. The antigen is not known. The libraries were made with immunoSEQ version 4 in survey mode. Genomic DNA was diluted to around 10 ng/uL, up to 1 ug per sample. TCRdb's table, derived via immunoSEQ multiplex PCR, lists solely in-frame clones and lacks some. This table holds approximately 30,000 clones, approximately 82% found once. Trimming took 8 bases from V and 2 from J, leaving 9 bases between them. CDR3 size: 12 residues. Stimulation used 10 ug/mL lysate from CMV-infected fibroblasts. CD40L/CD69 double-negative CD45RO-high memory CD4+ T cells were collected. The data were obtained in a study of persistence of HIV-infected CD4 T cells.

The sequence came from an adult man with HIV who was CMV-seropositive. This sequence joins TRBV12-3 or TRBV12-4 and TRBJ1-2; D remains unclear. The starting material was CD4+ T cells sorted from PBMCs after roughly 19-hour stimulation, obtained from a patient who received antiretroviral therapy. DNA for the CDR3: TGTGCCAGCGTCGCGCTAAACTATGGCTACACCTTC. It yields the protein CASVALNYGYTF.